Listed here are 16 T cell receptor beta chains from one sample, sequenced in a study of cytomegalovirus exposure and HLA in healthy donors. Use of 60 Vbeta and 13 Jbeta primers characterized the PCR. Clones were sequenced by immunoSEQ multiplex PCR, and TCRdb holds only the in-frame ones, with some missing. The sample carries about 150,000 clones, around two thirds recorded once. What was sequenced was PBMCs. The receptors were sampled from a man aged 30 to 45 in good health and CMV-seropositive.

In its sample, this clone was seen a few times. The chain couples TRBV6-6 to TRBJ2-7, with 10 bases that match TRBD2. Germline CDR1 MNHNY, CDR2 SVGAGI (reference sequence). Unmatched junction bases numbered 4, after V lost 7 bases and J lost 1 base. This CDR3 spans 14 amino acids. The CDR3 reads CASTTLAGSYEQYF. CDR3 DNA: TGTGCCAGCACCACACTAGCGGGGTCCTACGAGCAGTACTTC.

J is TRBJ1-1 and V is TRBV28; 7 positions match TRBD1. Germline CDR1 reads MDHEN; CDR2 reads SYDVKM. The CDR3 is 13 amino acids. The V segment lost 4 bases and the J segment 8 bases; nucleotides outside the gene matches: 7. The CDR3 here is CASSSGQKIEAFF. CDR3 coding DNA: TGTGCCAGCAGTTCGGGACAGAAAATAGAAGCTTTCTTT.

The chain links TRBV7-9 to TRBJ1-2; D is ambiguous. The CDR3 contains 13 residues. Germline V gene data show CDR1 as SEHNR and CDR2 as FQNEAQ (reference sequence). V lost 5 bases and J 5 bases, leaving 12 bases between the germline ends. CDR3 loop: CASSPGREYGYTF. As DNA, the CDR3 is TGTGCCAGCAGCCCGGGTCGGGAGTATGGCTACACCTTC.

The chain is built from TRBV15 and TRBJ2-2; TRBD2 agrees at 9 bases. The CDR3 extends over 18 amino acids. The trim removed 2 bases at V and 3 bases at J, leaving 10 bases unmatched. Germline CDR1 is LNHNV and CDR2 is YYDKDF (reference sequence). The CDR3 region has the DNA TGTGCCACCAGCAGATCTGCCAGGACTAGCGTAGACACCGGGGAGCTGTTTTTT. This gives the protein CATSRSARTSVDTGELFF.

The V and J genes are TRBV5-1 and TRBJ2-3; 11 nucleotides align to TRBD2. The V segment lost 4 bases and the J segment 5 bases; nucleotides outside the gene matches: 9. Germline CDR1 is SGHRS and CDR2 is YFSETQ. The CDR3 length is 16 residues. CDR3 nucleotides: TGCGCCAGCAGCGTGCCGACTAGCGGGATGGGAGATACGCAGTATTTT. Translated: CASSVPTSGMGDTQYF.

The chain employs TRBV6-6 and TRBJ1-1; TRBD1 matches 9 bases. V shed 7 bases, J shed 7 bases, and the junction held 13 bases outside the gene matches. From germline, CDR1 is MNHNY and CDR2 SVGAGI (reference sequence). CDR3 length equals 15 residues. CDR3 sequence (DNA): TGTGCCAGCATTATTACAGGGGGCGCGGGAGGTGAAGCTTTCTTT. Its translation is CASIITGGAGGEAFF.

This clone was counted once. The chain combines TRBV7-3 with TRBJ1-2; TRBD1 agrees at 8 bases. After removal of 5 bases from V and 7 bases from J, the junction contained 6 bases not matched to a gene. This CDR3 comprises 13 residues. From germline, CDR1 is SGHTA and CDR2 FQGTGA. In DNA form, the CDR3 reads TGTGCCAGCAGCGAACAGGGGGTGGGTGGCTACACCTTC. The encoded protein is CASSEQGVGGYTF.

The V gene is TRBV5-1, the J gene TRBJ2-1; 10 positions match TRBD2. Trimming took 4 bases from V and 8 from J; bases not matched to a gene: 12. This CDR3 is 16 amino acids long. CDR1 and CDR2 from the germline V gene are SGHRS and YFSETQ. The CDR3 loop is CASSPLGSGRVDEQFF. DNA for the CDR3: TGCGCCAGCAGCCCCCTAGGGAGCGGGAGGGTAGATGAGCAGTTCTTC.

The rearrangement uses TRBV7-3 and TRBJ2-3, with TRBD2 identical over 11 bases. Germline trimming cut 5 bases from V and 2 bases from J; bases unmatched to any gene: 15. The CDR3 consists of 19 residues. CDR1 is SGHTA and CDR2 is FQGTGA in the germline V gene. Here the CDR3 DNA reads TGTGCCAGCAGCGCTGAGACTAGCGGGACCTATTACTACACAGATACGCAGTATTTT. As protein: CASSAETSGTYYYTDTQYF.

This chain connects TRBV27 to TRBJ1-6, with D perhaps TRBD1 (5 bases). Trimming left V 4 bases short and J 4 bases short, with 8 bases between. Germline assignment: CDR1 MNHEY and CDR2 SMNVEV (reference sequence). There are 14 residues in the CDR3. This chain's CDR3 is CASSSRQYNSPLHF. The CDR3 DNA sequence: TGTGCCAGCAGTTCAAGACAGTATAATTCACCCCTCCACTTT.

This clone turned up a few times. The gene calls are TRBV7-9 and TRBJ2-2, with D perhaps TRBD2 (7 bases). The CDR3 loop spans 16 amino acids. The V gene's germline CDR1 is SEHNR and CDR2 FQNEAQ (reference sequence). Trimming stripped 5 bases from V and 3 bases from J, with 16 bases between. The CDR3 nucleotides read TGTGCCAGCAGCCGCGATGTGGGGGGGCACACCGGGGAGCTGTTTTTT. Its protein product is CASSRDVGGHTGELFF.

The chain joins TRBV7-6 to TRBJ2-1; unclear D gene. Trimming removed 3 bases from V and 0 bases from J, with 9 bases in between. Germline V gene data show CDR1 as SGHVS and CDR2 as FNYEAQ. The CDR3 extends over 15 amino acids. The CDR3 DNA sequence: TGTGCCAGCAGCTTCGCGGAAAGCTCCTACAATGAGCAGTTCTTC. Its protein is CASSFAESSYNEQFF.

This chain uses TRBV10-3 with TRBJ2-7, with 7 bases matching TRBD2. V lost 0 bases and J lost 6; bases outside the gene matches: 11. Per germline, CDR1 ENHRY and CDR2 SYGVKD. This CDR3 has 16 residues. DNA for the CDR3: TGTGCCATCAGTGAGTCGACGATACGGGACTATGCCGAGCAGTACTTC. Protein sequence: CAISESTIRDYAEQYF.

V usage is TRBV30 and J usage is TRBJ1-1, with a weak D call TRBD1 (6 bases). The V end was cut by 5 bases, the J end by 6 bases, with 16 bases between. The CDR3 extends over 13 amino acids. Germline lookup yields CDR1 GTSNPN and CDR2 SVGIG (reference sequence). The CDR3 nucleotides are TGTGCCTGGTTCAGGGGAAGGGGGTCTGAAGCTTTCTTT. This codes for CAWFRGRGSEAFF.

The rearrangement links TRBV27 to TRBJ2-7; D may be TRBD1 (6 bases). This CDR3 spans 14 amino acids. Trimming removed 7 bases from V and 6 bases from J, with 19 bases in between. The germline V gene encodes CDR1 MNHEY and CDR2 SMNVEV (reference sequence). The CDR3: CASTEGQGTGEQYF. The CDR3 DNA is TGTGCCAGCACCGAGGGGCAGGGGACGGGCGAGCAGTACTTC.

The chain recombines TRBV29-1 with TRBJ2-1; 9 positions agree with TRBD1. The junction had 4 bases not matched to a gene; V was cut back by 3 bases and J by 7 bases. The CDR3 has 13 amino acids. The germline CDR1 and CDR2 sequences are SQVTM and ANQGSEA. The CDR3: CSVDRDRVNEQFF. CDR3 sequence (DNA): TGCAGCGTTGATAGGGACAGGGTAAATGAGCAGTTCTTC.